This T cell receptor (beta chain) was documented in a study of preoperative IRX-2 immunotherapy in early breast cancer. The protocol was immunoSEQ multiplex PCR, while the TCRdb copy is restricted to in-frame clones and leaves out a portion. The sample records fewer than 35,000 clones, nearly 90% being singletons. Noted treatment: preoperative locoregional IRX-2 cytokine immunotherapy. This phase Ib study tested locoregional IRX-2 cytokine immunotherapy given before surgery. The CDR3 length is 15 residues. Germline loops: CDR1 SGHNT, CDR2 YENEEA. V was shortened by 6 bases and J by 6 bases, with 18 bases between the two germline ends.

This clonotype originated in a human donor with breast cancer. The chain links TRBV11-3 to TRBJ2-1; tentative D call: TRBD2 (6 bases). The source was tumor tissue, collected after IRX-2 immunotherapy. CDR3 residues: CASRSRDSAVNEQFF. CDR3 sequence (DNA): TGTGCCAGCAGGTCAAGGGACTCGGCGGTCAATGAGCAGTTCTTC.